This T cell receptor beta chain is from a study of T cells in localized non-small cell lung cancer. Here immunoSEQ multiplex PCR was the method, and the copy in TCRdb shows in-frame clones only, minus some. The table has some 21,000 clones, 90% to 95% seen once. The CDR3 extends over 15 amino acids. The V end was cut by 4 bases, the J end by 7 bases, with 20 bases between. CDR1 and CDR2 (germline): SGHTA, FQGNSA. Whole-study results and caveats: A raised T cell density in blood coincided with lengthier overall survival. Heterogeneity cannot be ruled out, as sequencing used one tumor region only. Uninvolved adjacent lung showed higher T cell clonality than tumor.

Comments on this clone: Its cognate antigen is unknown.

The V call is TRBV7-2, the J call TRBJ2-7; D unclear. The specimen comprised peripheral blood, sampled before any cancer treatment. The origin of this receptor is a male donor aged 60 or over with stage I squamous cell lung carcinoma. The CDR3 is CASSSLADNAREQYF. The CDR3 nucleotides read TGTGCCAGCAGCTCCCTGGCCGATAACGCGCGGGAGCAGTACTTC.